This T cell receptor (beta chain) originates from a study of blood T cells in healthy people across ages. Overall study: About one barcoded beta molecule per two T cells was captured by template switching.

Sample-barcoded 5' priming and a J-beta primer mix drove a second PCR of roughly 6 to 12 cycles. A tag from a template-switch adaptor with 12 random nucleotides marked each cDNA molecule. TCRdb reanalysed the 5' RACE reads using MiXCR and keeps one entry per CDR3 protein. The sample holds about 830,000 distinct CDR3 sequences, roughly 60% seen once. Study-level points and caveats: The long-lived group displayed more naive CD4+ cells, plus higher diversity, than the aged donors did.

A remark on this clonotype: The antigen remains unidentified.

Trimming removed 1 base from V and 4 bases from J, with 14 bases in between. The CDR3 is made up of 15 amino acids. Germline V CDR1 and CDR2: LGHNA, YNFKEQ. The sample comprised blood. The chain employs TRBV4-2 and TRBJ2-7; D might be TRBD2 (5 bases). The origin of this receptor is a man aged 25 to 40 in good health. The CDR3 protein is CASSQASSGVYEQYF. The DNA of the CDR3 is TGTGCCAGCAGCCAAGCTAGCAGCGGCGTATACGAGCAGTACTTC.